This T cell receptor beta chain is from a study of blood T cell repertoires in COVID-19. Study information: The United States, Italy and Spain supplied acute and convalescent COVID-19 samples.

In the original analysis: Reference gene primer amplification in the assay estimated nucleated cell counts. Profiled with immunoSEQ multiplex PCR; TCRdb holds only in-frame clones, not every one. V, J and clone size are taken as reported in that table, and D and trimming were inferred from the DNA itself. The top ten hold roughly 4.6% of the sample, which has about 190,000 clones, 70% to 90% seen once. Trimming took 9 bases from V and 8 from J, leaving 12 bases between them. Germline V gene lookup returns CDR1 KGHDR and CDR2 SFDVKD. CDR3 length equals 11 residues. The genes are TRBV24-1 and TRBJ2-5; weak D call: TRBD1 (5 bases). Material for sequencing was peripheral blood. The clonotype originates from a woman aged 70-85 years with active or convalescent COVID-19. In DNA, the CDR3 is TGTGCCACCGGGGCAGGCGGAACCCAGTACTTC. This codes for CATGAGGTQYF.